This T cell receptor (beta chain) was sequenced in a study of blood T cell repertoires in COVID-19. Study-wide background: The study drew acute and convalescent COVID-19 samples from the United States, Italy and Spain. T cells, B-cell-depleted T cells, or PBMCs supplied cDNA or gDNA.

Patients at the Seattle site were enrolled during active infection and followed longitudinally. Authors' methods: Reference gene primer amplification in the assay estimated nucleated cell counts. Measured with immunoSEQ multiplex PCR; TCRdb has only the in-frame clones, and not every one. The V and J calls and clone size are taken from that table; D and trimming were inferred from the DNA. Among around 360,000 clones listed, approximately 87% were seen once. The CDR3 runs 15 residues. Trimming removed 7 bases from V and 5 bases from J; junction bases left unmatched: 5. Germline-derived CDR1 and CDR2 are SGHNT and YYREEE (reference sequence).

Sequenced input: peripheral blood. The chain carries TRBV5-4 and TRBJ1-6, with 11 nucleotides matching TRBD1. The receptor's source is a woman in her 30s with COVID-19, enrolled during active disease. The CDR3 sequence: CASWTGGVHNSPLHF. DNA for the CDR3: TGTGCCAGCTGGACAGGGGGCGTCCATAATTCACCCCTCCACTTT.